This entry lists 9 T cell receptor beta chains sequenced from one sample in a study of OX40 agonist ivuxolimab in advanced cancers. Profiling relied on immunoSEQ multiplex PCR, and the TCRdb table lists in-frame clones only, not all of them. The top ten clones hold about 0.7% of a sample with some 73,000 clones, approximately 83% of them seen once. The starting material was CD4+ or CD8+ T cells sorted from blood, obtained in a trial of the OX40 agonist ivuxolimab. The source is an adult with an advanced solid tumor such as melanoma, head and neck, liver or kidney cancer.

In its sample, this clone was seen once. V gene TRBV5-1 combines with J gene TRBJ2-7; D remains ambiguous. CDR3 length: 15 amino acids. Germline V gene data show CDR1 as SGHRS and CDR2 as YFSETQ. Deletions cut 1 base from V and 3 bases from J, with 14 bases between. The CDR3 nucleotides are TGCGCCAGCAGCTTGAACCCCGCGACGGACTACGAGCAGTACTTC. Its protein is CASSLNPATDYEQYF.

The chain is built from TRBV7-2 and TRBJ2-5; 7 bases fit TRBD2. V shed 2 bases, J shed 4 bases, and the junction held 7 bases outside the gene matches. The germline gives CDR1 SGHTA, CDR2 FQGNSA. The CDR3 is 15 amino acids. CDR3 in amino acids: CASSLSSGNVETQYF. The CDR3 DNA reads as TGTGCCAGCAGCTTATCGAGCGGGAACGTAGAGACCCAGTACTTC. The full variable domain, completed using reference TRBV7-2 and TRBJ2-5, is GAGVSQSPSNKVTEKGKDVELRCDPISGHTALYWYRQSLGQGLEFLIYFQGNSAPDKSGLPSDRFSAERTGGSVSTLTIQRTQQEDSAVYLCASSLSSGNVETQYFGPGTRLLVL.

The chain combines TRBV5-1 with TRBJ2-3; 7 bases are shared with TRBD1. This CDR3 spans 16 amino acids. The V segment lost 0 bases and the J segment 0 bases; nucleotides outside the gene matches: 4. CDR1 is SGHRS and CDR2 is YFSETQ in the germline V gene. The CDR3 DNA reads TGCGCCAGCAGCTTGGGGACAGGAGATAGCACAGATACGCAGTATTTT. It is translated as CASSLGTGDSTDTQYF.

In nucleotides, the CDR3 is TGTGCCAGCAGCCATCGGACAGCAAACTATGGCTACACCTTC. Translating it yields CASSHRTANYGYTF. The chain recombines TRBV2 with TRBJ1-2, with D possibly being TRBD1 (6 bases). The CDR3 extends over 14 amino acids. Germline loops: CDR1 SNHLY, CDR2 FYNNEI. With 6 bases removed from V and 2 bases from J, the gap between germline ends came to 13 bases.

CDR3 sequence: CASSVIAGGQNEQFF. The CDR3 nucleotides are TGTGCCAGCAGCGTTATAGCGGGAGGTCAAAATGAGCAGTTCTTC. This rearrangement joins TRBV9 to TRBJ2-1; TRBD2 matches at 10 bases. CDR3 length equals 15 residues. With V trimmed by 2 bases and J by 7 bases, 6 bases remained unmatched. Germline V gives CDR1 SGDLS, CDR2 YYNGEE.

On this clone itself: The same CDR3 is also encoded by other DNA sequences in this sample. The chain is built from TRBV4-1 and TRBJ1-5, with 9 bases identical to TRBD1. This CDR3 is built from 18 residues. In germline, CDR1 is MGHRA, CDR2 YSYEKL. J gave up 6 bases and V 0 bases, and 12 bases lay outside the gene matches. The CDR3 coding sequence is TGCGCCAGCAGCCAAGAGGGGACAGGGCGTGGGGCGGGTCAGCCCCAGCATTTT. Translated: CASSQEGTGRGAGQPQHF.

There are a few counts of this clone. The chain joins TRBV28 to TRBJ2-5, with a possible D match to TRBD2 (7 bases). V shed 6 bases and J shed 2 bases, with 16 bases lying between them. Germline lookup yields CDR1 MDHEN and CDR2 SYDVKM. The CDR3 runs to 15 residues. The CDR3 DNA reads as TGTGCCAGCAGCGTCATGGGGGGGCGACAAGAGACCCAGTACTTC. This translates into CASSVMGGRQETQYF.

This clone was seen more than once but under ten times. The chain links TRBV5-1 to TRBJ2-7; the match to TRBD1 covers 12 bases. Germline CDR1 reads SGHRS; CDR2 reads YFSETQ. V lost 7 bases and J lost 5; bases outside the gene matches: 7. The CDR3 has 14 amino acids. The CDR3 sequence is CASAGGTGGHEQYF. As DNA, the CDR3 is TGCGCCAGCGCGGGCGGGACAGGGGGCCACGAGCAGTACTTC. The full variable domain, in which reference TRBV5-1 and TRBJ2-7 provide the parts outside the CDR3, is KAGVTQTPRYLIKTRGQQVTLSCSPISGHRSVSWYQQTPGQGLQFLFEYFSETQRNKGNFPGRFSGRQFSNSRSEMNVSTLELGDSALYLCASAGGTGGHEQYFGPGTRLTVT.

The CDR3 is CAWSVPDRSNTEAFF. The DNA for the CDR3 is TGTGCCTGGAGTGTACCGGACAGGAGCAACACTGAAGCTTTCTTT. This chain joins TRBV30 and TRBJ1-1; the match to TRBD1 covers 7 bases. In germline, CDR1 is GTSNPN, CDR2 SVGIG (reference sequence). This CDR3 is 15 amino acids long. The V and J ends lost 0 bases and 2 bases, in that order; junction bases with no gene match: 6.